Detailed here is one T cell receptor (beta chain). This sample was included in a study of T cells in Graves' hyperthyroidism and ophthalmopathy. TCR beta CDR3 regions were amplified from RNA. During a first-round RT-PCR of the TCR CDR3, the HTBI primer set was used. TCRdb called the multiplex PCR reads again in MiXCR, with one record for every CDR3 protein. The sample has about 50,000 distinct CDR3 sequences; approximately 50% are singletons. Lactation, pregnancy, other autoimmune disease or uncontrolled infection led to exclusion of patients. Each 10 ml fresh peripheral blood draw supplied the PBMCs. Sequencing was done on a sample of blood. The origin of this receptor is a woman aged 25-40 years with Graves' ophthalmopathy.

This CDR3 is CASSLRRRDGITEAFF. The CDR3 nucleotides read TGTGCCAGCAGTTTACGCCGAAGGGATGGTATCACTGAAGCTTTCTTT. V is TRBV27 and J is TRBJ1-1; D ambiguous. CDR3 length equals 16 residues. The ends were cut back, 2 bases at V and 4 bases at J, with 17 bases in the middle. CDR1 and CDR2 (germline): MNHEY, SMNVEV (reference sequence).